A selection of T cell receptor beta chains follows, all from one sample in a study of PD-1 blockade in classical Hodgkin lymphoma. TCRdb's copy holds only in-frame clones and misses some; the assay was immunoSEQ multiplex PCR. There are over 75,000 clones in the sample; about nine tenths occur only once, and roughly 3% lies in the top ten. The material sequenced was peripheral blood mononuclear cells (PBMCs), taken before the fourth cycle of nivolumab. These receptors originate from a human donor with classical Hodgkin lymphoma. The CDR3 runs from the conserved cysteine through the conserved F or W. Fields, in order: J gene, clone size, D gene, V gene, CDR3 protein, CDR3 DNA. D genes are given only for firm matches. Part of the rows lack a size; the others show once, few, many or a class for expanded clones.

j_call: TRBJ1-5; clone_size: .; d_call: .; v_call: TRBV9; cdr3_aa: CASNCPRRGNQPQHF; cdr3_nt: TGTGCCAGCAACTGTCCTCGTAGAGGCAATCAGCCCCAGCATTTT
j_call: TRBJ2-6; clone_size: .; d_call: TRBD1; v_call: TRBV18; cdr3_aa: CASSVGVGTGVSGANVLTF; cdr3_nt: TGTGCCAGCTCAGTAGGGGTCGGGACAGGTGTCTCTGGGGCCAACGTCCTGACTTTC
j_call: TRBJ1-1; clone_size: .; d_call: .; v_call: TRBV30; cdr3_aa: CAWSLGADTEAFF; cdr3_nt: TGTGCCTGGAGTCTGGGGGCCGACACTGAAGCTTTCTTT
j_call: TRBJ2-7; clone_size: .; d_call: TRBD1; v_call: TRBV6-5; cdr3_aa: CASSYGDRLNYEQYF; cdr3_nt: TGTGCCAGCAGTTATGGGGACAGGCTAAACTACGAGCAGTACTTC
j_call: TRBJ2-5; clone_size: .; d_call: TRBD2; v_call: TRBV6-5; cdr3_aa: CASETPGGGKTQYF; cdr3_nt: TGTGCCAGCGAAACACCGGGCGGGGGGAAGACCCAGTACTTC
j_call: TRBJ1-2; clone_size: .; d_call: .; v_call: TRBV13; cdr3_aa: CASSPSSGDGYTF; cdr3_nt: TGTGCCAGCAGCCCGAGTTCAGGGGATGGCTACACCTTC
j_call: TRBJ2-1; clone_size: .; d_call: .; v_call: TRBV6-5; cdr3_aa: CASSSRGIRYNEQFF; cdr3_nt: TGTGCCAGCAGTTCAAGGGGAATAAGGTACAATGAGCAGTTCTTC
j_call: TRBJ2-1; clone_size: .; d_call: .; v_call: TRBV27; cdr3_aa: CASSLSAYGSYNEQFF; cdr3_nt: TGTGCCAGCAGTTTGAGCGCCTACGGGTCCTACAATGAGCAGTTCTTC
j_call: TRBJ1-2; clone_size: few; d_call: .; v_call: TRBV4-2; cdr3_aa: CASSQDFGGSYTF; cdr3_nt: TGTGCCAGCAGCCAAGATTTCGGTGGTAGTTACACCTTC
j_call: TRBJ2-2; clone_size: .; d_call: .; v_call: TRBV29-1; cdr3_aa: CSVGPVVGTGELFF; cdr3_nt: TGCAGCGTTGGGCCAGTGGTGGGCACCGGGGAGCTGTTTTTT
j_call: TRBJ1-5; clone_size: .; d_call: TRBD1; v_call: TRBV19; cdr3_aa: CAGATGDNQPQHF; cdr3_nt: TGTGCCGGAGCTACAGGGGACAATCAGCCCCAGCATTTT
j_call: TRBJ2-2; clone_size: .; d_call: .; v_call: TRBV7-8; cdr3_aa: CASRTPRGAHGELFF; cdr3_nt: TGTGCCAGCAGAACCCCGAGGGGGGCCCACGGGGAGCTGTTTTTT
j_call: TRBJ2-1; clone_size: .; d_call: TRBD2; v_call: TRBV10-3; cdr3_aa: CAISSIAGGQGGEQFF; cdr3_nt: TGTGCCATCAGCTCTATAGCGGGGGGGCAGGGTGGTGAGCAGTTCTTC
j_call: TRBJ2-2; clone_size: .; d_call: .; v_call: TRBV7-9; cdr3_aa: CASSDETFAAEDTGELFF; cdr3_nt: TGTGCCAGCAGCGATGAGACGTTCGCGGCGGAGGACACCGGGGAGCTGTTTTTT
j_call: TRBJ2-7; clone_size: .; d_call: .; v_call: TRBV5-6; cdr3_aa: CASSLVGPSYEQYF; cdr3_nt: TGTGCCAGCAGCTTGGTGGGACCCTCCTACGAGCAGTACTTC
j_call: TRBJ1-2; clone_size: .; d_call: .; v_call: TRBV6-5; cdr3_aa: CASSPLGGFYGYTF; cdr3_nt: TGTGCCAGCAGCCCCCTGGGGGGCTTCTATGGCTACACCTTC
j_call: TRBJ1-5; clone_size: .; d_call: .; v_call: TRBV7-6; cdr3_aa: CASSLEASPSQPQHF; cdr3_nt: TGTGCCAGCAGCTTAGAAGCCTCCCCCAGTCAGCCCCAGCATTTT
j_call: TRBJ2-3; clone_size: .; d_call: .; v_call: TRBV9; cdr3_aa: CASSVTGRESDTQYF; cdr3_nt: TGTGCCAGCAGCGTAACAGGACGCGAGTCAGATACGCAGTATTTT
j_call: TRBJ1-2; clone_size: .; d_call: .; v_call: TRBV5-4; cdr3_aa: CASSPQGHYGYTF; cdr3_nt: TGTGCCAGCAGCCCGCAGGGACACTATGGCTACACCTTC
j_call: TRBJ1-3; clone_size: .; d_call: .; v_call: TRBV18; cdr3_aa: CASSPSPGENTIYF; cdr3_nt: TGTGCCAGCTCGCCCTCCCCGGGGGAAAACACCATATATTTT
j_call: TRBJ2-1; clone_size: .; d_call: .; v_call: TRBV6-5; cdr3_aa: CASSWSTGEGSEQFF; cdr3_nt: TGTGCCAGCAGTTGGTCAACGGGGGAAGGAAGTGAGCAGTTCTTC
j_call: TRBJ2-5; clone_size: .; d_call: TRBD2; v_call: TRBV25-1; cdr3_aa: CASSAQGLPEETQYF; cdr3_nt: TGTGCCAGCAGTGCCCAGGGACTACCGGAAGAGACCCAGTACTTC
j_call: TRBJ1-2; clone_size: .; d_call: .; v_call: TRBV20-1; cdr3_aa: CSARERGGYTF; cdr3_nt: TGCAGTGCTAGAGAGAGGGGAGGCTACACCTTC
j_call: TRBJ1-2; clone_size: .; d_call: TRBD1; v_call: TRBV7-2; cdr3_aa: CASRDDRVGGYTF; cdr3_nt: TGTGCCAGCAGGGATGACAGGGTTGGTGGCTACACCTTC
j_call: TRBJ2-5; clone_size: .; d_call: .; v_call: TRBV7-9; cdr3_aa: CASSPLGGAQETQYF; cdr3_nt: TGTGCCAGCAGCCCACTGGGGGGCGCACAAGAGACCCAGTACTTC
j_call: TRBJ1-5; clone_size: .; d_call: TRBD1; v_call: TRBV6-6; cdr3_aa: CASSYRGPGAQHF; cdr3_nt: TGTGCCAGCAGTTACAGGGGGCCGGGGGCCCAGCATTTT
j_call: TRBJ1-1; clone_size: .; d_call: .; v_call: TRBV19; cdr3_aa: CASGFGQHEAFF; cdr3_nt: TGTGCCAGTGGGTTCGGACAGCATGAAGCTTTCTTT
j_call: TRBJ2-2; clone_size: .; d_call: .; v_call: TRBV12-5; cdr3_aa: CASGLGQFANTGELFF; cdr3_nt: TGTGCTAGTGGTTTGGGACAGTTCGCGAACACCGGGGAGCTGTTTTTT
j_call: TRBJ2-7; clone_size: .; d_call: .; v_call: TRBV19; cdr3_aa: CASSMGQGGYEQYF; cdr3_nt: TGTGCCAGTAGTATGGGACAAGGCGGCTACGAGCAGTACTTC
j_call: TRBJ1-2; clone_size: .; d_call: .; v_call: TRBV27; cdr3_aa: CASRGDGLYGYTF; cdr3_nt: TGTGCCAGCAGGGGTGACGGACTCTATGGCTACACCTTC
j_call: TRBJ1-6; clone_size: .; d_call: TRBD1; v_call: TRBV6-1; cdr3_aa: CASSVDRVLGSPLHF; cdr3_nt: TGTGCCAGCAGTGTGGACAGGGTGTTGGGTTCACCCCTCCACTTT
j_call: TRBJ1-5; clone_size: .; d_call: .; v_call: TRBV6-6; cdr3_aa: CASRMGVSAQPQHF; cdr3_nt: TGTGCCAGCAGGATGGGGGTATCGGCTCAGCCCCAGCATTTT
j_call: TRBJ1-1; clone_size: .; d_call: .; v_call: TRBV11-3; cdr3_aa: CASSLGDDTEAFF; cdr3_nt: TGTGCCAGCAGCTTGGGGGATGACACTGAAGCTTTCTTT
j_call: TRBJ2-7; clone_size: once; d_call: TRBD2; v_call: TRBV7-9; cdr3_aa: CASSLALAGGEQYF; cdr3_nt: TGTGCCAGCAGCTTAGCCCTAGCGGGGGGCGAGCAGTACTTC